Shown below are 32 T cell receptor beta chains from a single sample sequenced in a study of T cells in women clearing cervical HPV infection (dated by TCRdb to the late 2010s). The library was prepared using the immunoSEQ multiplex PCR assay. As stored in TCRdb, this immuneACCESS dataset retains in-frame rearrangements with V and J assigned. A fraction of the clones does not appear; measured against another copy, unresolved V genes explain less than half of the discrepancy, and the remainder lacks a known reason. The record for this sample contains fewer than 35,000 clones. About 16% of the sample comes from the top ten. Sequencing was done on a sample of blood buffy coat. The receptors shown here come from a woman aged 18 to 75 with a cervical HPV16 infection that either progressed to CIN3+ or cleared (not recorded which).

Worth noting for this clone: Read coverage stops 3 residues before the CDR3 terminus; the germline J gene supplies the remainder. The chain is built from TRBV7-2 and TRBJ2-3; D is ambiguous. V lost 7 bases, J lost 2 bases, and 7 bases lay in between. This CDR3 has 12 residues. CDR1 is SGHTA, CDR2 FQGNSA, per germline. CDR3 DNA (partial): TGTGCCAGCACCCCAAACACAGATACG. It specifies CASTPNTDT. The CDR3 in full is CASTPNTDTQYF.

A note on this clone: Read sequence stops 3 residues before the CDR3 end, and the germline J gene provides the missing end. The chain recombines TRBV7-9 with TRBJ1-1, with D maybe TRBD1 (5 bases). The length of the CDR3 is 13 residues. The ends were cut back, 5 bases at V and 4 bases at J, with 11 bases in the middle. Germline V gene sequence: CDR1 SEHNR, CDR2 FQNEAQ (reference sequence). CDR3 DNA (partial): TGTGCCAGCAGCCTCCAGGGAAGCACTGAA. It is translated as CASSLQGSTE. The whole CDR3 region reads CASSLQGSTEAFF.

Comments on this clone: The read ends 3 residues shy of where the CDR3 ends; the end is completed using the germline J gene. The chain recombines TRBV5-1 with TRBJ2-5; TRBD1 is a possible D gene (5 bases). From germline, CDR1 is SGHRS and CDR2 YFSETQ. With 4 bases removed from V and 2 bases from J, the gap between germline ends came to 9 bases. The CDR3 has 13 residues. Incomplete CDR3 DNA: TGCGCCAGCAGCAAAGACAGACAAGAGACC. The encoded protein is CASSKDRQET. The full CDR3 protein is CASSKDRQETQYF.

Remarks on this clone: Coverage ceases 3 residues before the CDR3 finishes, and the germline J gene fills in the end. The chain recombines TRBV19 with TRBJ1-5; a possible D gene is TRBD1 (5 bases). The V end lost 3 bases, the J end lost 5 bases, and 20 bases lay between the germline ends. The CDR3 runs to 17 residues. Germline values: CDR1 LNHDA, CDR2 SQIVND (reference sequence). The part of the CDR3 DNA that was read is TGTGCCAGTAGTATGGTTCAGGGAGGAAGCCTTCATCAGCCC. This encodes CASSMVQGGSLHQP. The entire CDR3 reads CASSMVQGGSLHQPQHF. Supplemented by reference TRBV19 and TRBJ1-5, the full variable domain reads DGGITQSPKYLFRKEGQNVTLSCEQNLNHDAMYWYRQDPGQGLRLIYYSQIVNDFQKGDIAEGYSVSREKKESFPLTVTSAQKNPTAFYLCASSMVQGGSLHQPQHFGDGTRLSIL.

A note on this clone: Germline and junction disagree at one end, which may indicate a read error. The read is 3 residues too short to cover the CDR3 end, so that end is filled in from the germline J gene. The chain combines TRBV7-2 with TRBJ2-3, with D maybe TRBD2 (7 bases). Germline lookup yields CDR1 SGHTA and CDR2 FQGNSA. The CDR3 contains 18 residues. CDR3 sequence: CASSLAWGAGASTDTQYF. The CDR3 bases that were read are TGTGCCAGCAGTTTAGCCTGGGGGGCGGGGGCGAGCACAGATACG.

Details on this clone: The observed sequence ends 3 residues before the CDR3 terminus, with the missing tail filled in from the germline J gene. The V call is TRBV6-1, the J call TRBJ1-5; D gene unclear. CDR1 MNHNS and CDR2 SASEGT come from the germline V gene. V lost 4 bases and J lost 1, with 8 bases in between. The CDR3 is 14 residues long. The sequenced CDR3 bases are TGTGCCAGCAGTGTGGGCCAGAGCAATCAGCCC. As protein: CASSVGQSNQP. The entire CDR3 protein is CASSVGQSNQPQHF.

With respect to this clone: The CDR3 is cut off 3 residues early in the read; its end comes from the germline J gene. J is TRBJ1-5 and V is TRBV20-1; possible D gene TRBD1, 6 bases. Germline loops: CDR1 DFQATT, CDR2 SNEGSKA (reference sequence). Trimming removed 6 bases at V and 5 bases at J, with 20 bases between. This CDR3 contains 15 residues. CDR3 DNA (partial): TGCAGTGCAAGTTTAAGGGGGGGGAAGGATCAGCCC. Encoded protein: CSASLRGGKDQP. The entire CDR3 is CSASLRGGKDQPQHF.

Concerning this clone: The read finishes 3 residues shy of the CDR3 end, and the germline J gene is used to complete it. The chain is built from TRBV6-1 and TRBJ1-5; D might be TRBD1 (5 bases). V lost 4 bases and J lost 3, with 10 bases in between. The CDR3 covers 14 residues. From germline, CDR1 is MNHNS and CDR2 SASEGT. Partial CDR3 DNA: TGTGCCAGCAGTGGCGCGGGACTCAATCAGCCC. Translated: CASSGAGLNQP. The full CDR3 reads CASSGAGLNQPQHF.

Comments on this clone: Coverage ceases 3 residues before the CDR3 finishes, and the germline J gene fills in the end. This chain links TRBV29-1 with TRBJ1-5; D ambiguous. V was trimmed by 7 bases and J by 5 bases, leaving 9 bases between them. The CDR3 sequence is 11 residues long. The V gene's germline CDR1 is SQVTM and CDR2 ANQGSEA. CDR3: CSADIYQPQHF. The sequenced CDR3 bases are TGCAGCGCAGATATCTATCAGCCC.

The chain's CDR3 is CASSPPNRERGNEQFF. CDR3 bases read: TGTGCCAGCTCACCACCGAACAGGGAGCGGGGGAATGAG. This chain joins TRBV18 and TRBJ2-1; TRBD2 agrees at 8 bases. With the read ending 3 residues before the CDR3 end, the germline J gene is used to fill in that end. V shed 0 bases and J 7 bases; nucleotides not matched to a gene: 8. CDR1 is KGHSH and CDR2 is LQKENI in the germline V gene. There are 16 residues in the CDR3.

Points on this clone: Mismatch with germline at one junction end may stem from a read error. The CDR3 is cut off 3 residues early in the read; its end comes from the germline J gene. The V and J genes are TRBV7-7 and TRBJ1-4, with 7 bases matching TRBD1. The CDR3 contains 16 residues. Germline assignment: CDR1 SSHAT and CDR2 FNYEAQ (reference sequence). This CDR3 reads CASSWAVAGGRGKLFF. Partial CDR3 DNA: TGTGCTAGCAGCTGGGCCGTTGCAGGGGGAAGGGGAAAA.

Remarks on this clone: The DNA ends 3 residues before the CDR3 does, and the rest of the CDR3 is filled in from the germline J gene. The chain employs TRBV2 and TRBJ2-3; D remains ambiguous. The length of the CDR3 is 13 residues. Germline V CDR1 and CDR2: SNHLY, FYNNEI. CDR3 protein: CASSEERNQPQYF. The sequenced part of the CDR3 DNA is TGTGCCAGCAGTGAGGAGCGCAATCAGCCG. Filled out from reference TRBV2 and TRBJ2-3, the complete variable domain reads EPEVTQTPSHQVTQMGQEVILRCVPISNHLYFYWYRQILGQKVEFLVSFYNNEISEKSEIFDDQFSVERPDGSNFTLKIRSTKLEDSAMYFCASSEERNQPQYFGPGTRLTVL.

As to this clone: The sequence runs out 3 residues before the end of the CDR3; the remainder is reconstructed from the germline J gene. The chain joins TRBV20-1 to TRBJ2-1, with D perhaps matching TRBD1 (5 bases). Germline values: CDR1 DFQATT, CDR2 SNEGSKA (reference sequence). The CDR3 spans 14 residues. Trimming removed 1 base at V and 4 bases at J, with 11 bases between. The chain's CDR3 is CSARGQGGYNEQFF. The CDR3 bases that were read are TGCAGTGCTAGAGGGCAGGGCGGATACAATGAG.

A note on this clone: The missing CDR3 end, 3 residues past where the read stops, is filled in from the germline J gene. This sequence joins TRBV7-3 and TRBJ2-3; 8 positions match TRBD2. This CDR3 region has 13 residues. Germline V gene sequence: CDR1 SGHTA, CDR2 FQGTGA. Trimming removed 5 bases from V and 8 bases from J; junction bases left unmatched: 6. Incomplete CDR3 DNA: TGTGCCAGCAGCGCCACCGGGACTAGTACG. It yields the protein CASSATGTST. The whole CDR3 sequence is CASSATGTSTQYF.

Of note for this clone: The CDR3 end falls 3 residues outside the read, so it is completed with the germline J gene. The chain couples TRBV12-3 or TRBV12-4 to TRBJ1-2; 11 bases align to TRBD1. The CDR3 runs 14 residues. V shed 5 bases and J 3 bases; nucleotides not matched to a gene: 2. The CDR3 spells CASSRDRGYYGYTF. The CDR3 DNA, read in part, is TGTGCCAGCAGTCGGGACAGGGGGTACTATGGC.

Turning to this clone: The sequence runs out 3 residues before the end of the CDR3; the remainder is reconstructed from the germline J gene. The genes are TRBV2 and TRBJ2-3; tentative D call: TRBD2 (5 bases). This CDR3 has 12 amino acids. The V gene's germline CDR1 is SNHLY and CDR2 FYNNEI. The sequenced CDR3 bases are TGTGCCAGCGCCGGGGTGGCCCAGCCG. It yields the protein CASAGVAQP. The whole CDR3 region reads CASAGVAQPQYF.

About this clone itself: The read gets to within 3 residues of the CDR3 end, and the germline J gene fills in the rest. This chain connects TRBV2 to TRBJ1-1, with D perhaps TRBD1 (6 bases). The germline gives CDR1 SNHLY, CDR2 FYNNEI. This CDR3 comprises 13 residues. V lost 5 bases and J lost 4, with 11 bases in between. CDR3 bases read: TGTGCCAGCAGTACAGGGTCTGGCACTGAA. This encodes CASSTGSGTE. The full CDR3 sequence reads CASSTGSGTEAFF. The full variable domain, its missing parts supplied by reference TRBV2 and TRBJ1-1, is EPEVTQTPSHQVTQMGQEVILRCVPISNHLYFYWYRQILGQKVEFLVSFYNNEISEKSEIFDDQFSVERPDGSNFTLKIRSTKLEDSAMYFCASSTGSGTEAFFGQGTRLTVV.

The CDR3 is CASRSSGLEQFF. CDR3 DNA (partial): TGTGCCAGCAGATCTTCGGGACTTGAG. J is TRBJ2-1 and V is TRBV28; D might be TRBD2 (6 bases). The read is 3 residues too short to cover the CDR3 end, so that end is filled in from the germline J gene. Germline V gives CDR1 MDHEN, CDR2 SYDVKM. Trimming left V 6 bases short and J 9 bases short, with 12 bases between. The CDR3 has 12 residues. Looking up the rest from reference TRBV28 and TRBJ2-1 gives the full variable domain: DVKVTQSSRYLVKRTGEKVFLECVQDMDHENMFWYRQDPGLGLRLIYFSYDVKMKEKGDIPEGYSVSREKKERFSLILESASTNQTSMYLCASRSSGLEQFFGPGTRLTVL.

As for this clone: The read falls 3 residues short of the CDR3 end, and the missing part is taken from the germline J gene. V usage is TRBV19 and J usage is TRBJ1-2, with D hard to call. CDR1 LNHDA and CDR2 SQIVND come from the germline V gene (reference sequence). The CDR3 is 14 residues long. Partial CDR3 DNA: TGTGCCATCCTGACTAGCGCCCACTACAATGAC. The encoded protein is CAILTSAHYND. The CDR3 reads in full as CAILTSAHYNDYTF.

Of note for this clone: The CDR3 end lies 3 residues beyond the end of the read and is filled in from the germline J gene. This sequence joins TRBV19 and TRBJ1-3, with 9 bases matching TRBD1. V shed 6 bases and J 2 bases; nucleotides not matched to a gene: 8. This CDR3 comprises 16 residues. Germline CDR1 LNHDA, CDR2 SQIVND (reference sequence). CDR3 sequence reads: CASSVGTGLAGNTIYF. The CDR3 bases that were read are TGTGCCAGTAGCGTGGGGACAGGGCTCGCTGGAAACACC.

On this clone itself: The read halts 3 residues ahead of the CDR3 end, with the missing end drawn from the germline J gene. The rearrangement uses TRBV5-1 and TRBJ2-3; 9 positions agree with TRBD2. The CDR3 length is 15 residues. The germline V gene has CDR1 SGHRS and CDR2 YFSETQ. Partial CDR3 DNA: TGCGCCAGCAGCTGGTTAGCGGGAGAGGGCGAGACG. Its protein product is CASSWLAGEGET. The full CDR3 is CASSWLAGEGETQYF.

As for this clone: The read gets to within 3 residues of the CDR3 end, and the germline J gene fills in the rest. The rearrangement joins TRBV4-2 to TRBJ2-2; 14 positions match TRBD2. Looked up from germline, CDR1 is LGHNA and CDR2 is YNFKEQ. Germline trimming cut 4 bases from V and 7 bases from J; bases unmatched to any gene: 8. The CDR3 is 17 residues long. The covered CDR3 bases are TGTGCCAGCAGCCTACCGGGACTAGCGGGAGTGGGCGGGGAG. It is translated as CASSLPGLAGVGGE. In full, the CDR3 is CASSLPGLAGVGGELFF.

Points on this clone: The DNA ends 3 residues before the CDR3 does, and the rest of the CDR3 is filled in from the germline J gene. This chain uses TRBV29-1 with TRBJ2-3, with 10 bases matching TRBD2. Germline V gene sequence: CDR1 SQVTM, CDR2 ANQGSEA. This CDR3 region has 15 residues. The part of the CDR3 DNA that was read is TGCAGCGTTGCTTGGACTAGCGGCTCCCAAGAGACG. Translation: CSVAWTSGSQET. The whole CDR3 region reads CSVAWTSGSQETQYF.

Concerning this clone itself: Other DNA variants within this sample encode the same CDR3. CDR3 DNA, as far as it was read: TGCGCCAGCAGCGAAAGACAGGGGGCAAGGGGAAACACC. Translation: CASSERQGARGNT. The CDR3 as a whole reads CASSERQGARGNTIYF. V and J are TRBV5-1 and TRBJ1-3, with TRBD1 matching 10 bases. The CDR3 end falls 3 residues outside the read, so it is completed with the germline J gene. Germline assignment: CDR1 SGHRS and CDR2 YFSETQ. The CDR3 sequence is 16 residues long. V trimming: 4 bases; J trimming: 4 bases; junction bases outside the gene matches: 8.

On this clone itself: The CDR3 extends 3 residues past the end of the read, so its final part is completed from the germline J gene. The chain couples TRBV19 to TRBJ1-1; tentatively, D is TRBD1 (5 bases). CDR1 is LNHDA and CDR2 is SQIVND in the germline V gene (reference sequence). The CDR3 runs 12 residues. CDR3 loop: CASHWGRTEAFF. The CDR3 bases that were read are TGTGCCTCTCACTGGGGCAGGACAGAA.

On this clone: Read coverage stops 3 residues before the CDR3 terminus; the germline J gene supplies the remainder. The chain recombines TRBV9 with TRBJ2-1; D is unclear. This CDR3 region has 14 residues. The ends were cut back, 0 bases at V and 5 bases at J, with 9 bases in the middle. CDR1 SGDLS and CDR2 YYNGEE come from the germline V gene. This CDR3 reads CASSVEGFNNEQFF. Incomplete CDR3 DNA: TGTGCCAGCAGCGTAGAAGGGTTTAACAATGAG.

About this clone itself: The CDR3 is cut off 3 residues early in the read; its end comes from the germline J gene. The rearrangement joins TRBV18 to TRBJ2-7; D could derive from TRBD1 or TRBD2 (5 bases each). V was pared by 0 bases and J by 4 bases, with 10 bases between. This CDR3 spans 14 amino acids. Germline V gives CDR1 KGHSH, CDR2 LQKENI. The CDR3 bases that were read are TGTGCCAGCTCACCACCGGCCAGGGAGTACGAG. Its translation is CASSPPAREYE. The whole CDR3 protein is CASSPPAREYEQYF.

On this clone: Read coverage stops 3 residues before the CDR3 terminus; the germline J gene supplies the remainder. The J gene is TRBJ2-1, the V gene TRBV19; 8 nucleotides line up with TRBD1. Trimming removed 7 bases from V and 7 bases from J; junction bases left unmatched: 12. This CDR3 spans 15 amino acids. CDR1 is LNHDA, CDR2 SQIVND, per germline (reference sequence). The CDR3 protein is CASTRYHRQGNEQFF. The CDR3 DNA, read in part, is TGTGCCAGTACCAGATACCATCGACAGGGGAATGAG.

A remark on this clone: The DNA ends 3 residues before the CDR3 does, and the rest of the CDR3 is filled in from the germline J gene. The chain links TRBV20-1 to TRBJ2-5, with 7 bases lining up with TRBD2. The CDR3 extends over 14 amino acids. CDR1 and CDR2 from the germline V gene are DFQATT and SNEGSKA (reference sequence). With 3 bases clipped from V and 5 bases from J, the junction kept 9 bases outside the gene matches. The covered CDR3 bases are TGCAGTGCTAGGGTGGCGGGAGCGGCTGAGACC. It yields the protein CSARVAGAAET. The whole CDR3 reads CSARVAGAAETQYF.

About this clone itself: One junction end disagrees with the germline gene, perhaps due to a read error. The DNA ends 3 residues before the CDR3 does, and the rest of the CDR3 is filled in from the germline J gene. The genes are TRBV5-1 and TRBJ2-1, with 7 bases matching TRBD1. The CDR3 spans 13 residues. Germline lookup yields CDR1 SGHRS and CDR2 YFSETQ. The CDR3: CASNLGTDNEQFF. The DNA read from the CDR3 is TGCGCCAGCAACTTGGGGACAGACAATGAG.

A word on this clone: The CDR3 end is not reached by the read, which stops 3 residues before it; the germline J gene fills it in. The chain employs TRBV5-4 and TRBJ2-3, with 7 bases aligning to TRBD1. The CDR3 is made up of 14 amino acids. J lost 4 bases, V lost 2 bases, and 4 bases had no gene match. Germline assignment: CDR1 SGHNT and CDR2 YYREEE (reference sequence). CDR3 region: CASSFDRAADTQYF. CDR3 DNA (partial): TGTGCCAGCAGCTTTGACAGGGCCGCAGATACG. Together with reference TRBV5-4 and TRBJ2-3, the CDR3 gives the full variable domain: ETGVTQSPTHLIKTRGQQVTLRCSSQSGHNTVSWYQQALGQGPQFIFQYYREEENGRGNFPPRFSGLQFPNYSSELNVNALELDDSALYLCASSFDRAADTQYFGPGTRLTVL.

Of note for this clone: Coverage ceases 3 residues before the CDR3 finishes, and the germline J gene fills in the end. This chain uses TRBV30 with TRBJ1-1; possibly TRBD1 for D (5 bases). Germline V gives CDR1 GTSNPN, CDR2 SVGIG (reference sequence). The CDR3 is 13 residues long. The DNA read from the CDR3 is TGTGCCTGGAGTCCAAACGGGGGGATGGAA. As protein: CAWSPNGGME. In full, the CDR3 is CAWSPNGGMEAFF.